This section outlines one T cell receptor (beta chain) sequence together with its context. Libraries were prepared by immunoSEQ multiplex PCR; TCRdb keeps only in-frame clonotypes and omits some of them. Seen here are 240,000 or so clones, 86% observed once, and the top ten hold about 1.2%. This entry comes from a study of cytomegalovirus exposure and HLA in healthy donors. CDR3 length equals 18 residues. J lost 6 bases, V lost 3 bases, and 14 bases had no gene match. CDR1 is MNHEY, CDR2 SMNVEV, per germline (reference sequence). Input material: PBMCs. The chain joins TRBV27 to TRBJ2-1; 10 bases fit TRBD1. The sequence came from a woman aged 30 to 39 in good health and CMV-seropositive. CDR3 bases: TGTGCCAGCAGTTTGATATGGGTAGGGGACAGGGGTTTCAATGAGCAGTTCTTC. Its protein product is CASSLIWVGDRGFNEQFF.